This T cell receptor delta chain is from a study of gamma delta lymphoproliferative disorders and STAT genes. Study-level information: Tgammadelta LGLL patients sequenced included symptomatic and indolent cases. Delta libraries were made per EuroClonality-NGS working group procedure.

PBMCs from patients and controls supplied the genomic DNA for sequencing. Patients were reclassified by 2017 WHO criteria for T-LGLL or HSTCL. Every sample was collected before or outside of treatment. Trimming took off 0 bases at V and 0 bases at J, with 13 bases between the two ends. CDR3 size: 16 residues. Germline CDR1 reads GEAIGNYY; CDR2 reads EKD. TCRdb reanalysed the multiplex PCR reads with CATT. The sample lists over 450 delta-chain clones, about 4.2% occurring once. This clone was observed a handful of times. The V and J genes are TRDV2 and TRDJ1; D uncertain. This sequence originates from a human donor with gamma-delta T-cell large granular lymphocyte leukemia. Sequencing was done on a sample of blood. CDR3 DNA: TGTGCCTGTGACACCGTGACCTTGCAGGACACCGATAAACTCATCTTT. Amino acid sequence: CACDTVTLQDTDKLIF.